A single sample is the source of the 17 T cell receptor beta chains below, sequenced in a study of cytomegalovirus exposure and HLA in healthy donors. A multiplex PCR was run with 60 Vbeta primers and 13 Jbeta primers. TCRdb's copy holds only in-frame clones and misses some; the assay was immunoSEQ multiplex PCR. The table includes 120,000 or so clones, about 8.6% detected once. Sequenced sample: PBMCs. The receptors were gathered from a woman between 35 and 50 years old in good health and CMV-seropositive.

This clone was seen a handful of times. This chain joins TRBV5-1 and TRBJ1-4; 7 bases match TRBD1. Germline V lookup: CDR1 SGHRS, CDR2 YFSETQ. J was trimmed by 8 bases and V by 0 bases; bases with no gene match: 16. The CDR3 spans 18 residues. CDR3 DNA sequence: TGCGCCAGCAGCTTGGCGGGAGGGGGCTATGAAGATATCGAAAAACTGTTTTTT. Protein: CASSLAGGGYEDIEKLFF.

The V and J genes are TRBV10-3 and TRBJ2-3, with 12 bases that match TRBD2. Germline CDR1 reads ENHRY; CDR2 reads SYGVKD. V gave up 7 bases and J gave up 2 bases; unmatched junction bases: 7. The CDR3 extends over 16 amino acids. CDR3 region: CAIKQLAGGSTDTQYF. CDR3 nucleotides: TGTGCCATCAAGCAACTAGCGGGGGGATCCACAGATACGCAGTATTTT.

In its sample, this clone was seen a few times. The chain is built from TRBV7-8 and TRBJ1-1; 7 bases match TRBD1. Germline lookup yields CDR1 SGHVS and CDR2 FQNEAQ. Losses at the gene ends were 8 bases for V and 0 bases for J; bases not matched to a gene: 6. CDR3 length: 14 residues. As DNA, the CDR3 is TGTGCCAGCGTCGCCGACAGGGTGAACACTGAAGCTTTCTTT. Protein product: CASVADRVNTEAFF.

This clone was observed a few times. V usage is TRBV11-2 and J usage is TRBJ1-1; possible D gene TRBD1, 5 bases. Germline CDR1 reads SGHAT; CDR2 reads FQNNGV. V lost 5 bases and J 1 base, leaving 11 bases between the germline ends. This CDR3 is 14 amino acids long. For the CDR3, the DNA is TGTGCCAGCAGCAGCGGGGGTGCGAACACTGAAGCTTTCTTT. Its translation: CASSSGGANTEAFF.

This clone was counted a single time. One end of the junction does not line up with germline, which may come from a read error. The rearrangement links TRBV4-1 to TRBJ2-7, with TRBD1 matching 9 bases. This CDR3 is built from 15 residues. Germline V gene lookup returns CDR1 MGHRA and CDR2 YSYEKL. CDR3 protein: CASSQGQGETYEQHF. CDR3 nucleotides: TGCGCCAGCAGCCAAGGACAGGGGGAGACCTACGAGCAGCACTTC.

This clone was detected a few times. V and J are TRBV21-1 and TRBJ1-5; TRBD1 is the table's D call, not checked against the DNA. TRBV21-1 is a pseudogene locus. The CDR3 has 16 residues. CDR3 amino acids: CASSKEDRDGNQPQHF. The CDR3 DNA is TGTGCCAGCAGCAAAGAGGACAGGGACGGCAATCAGCCCCAGCATTTT.

J is TRBJ2-7 and V is TRBV30, with TRBD1 as a possible D gene (5 bases). The CDR3 covers 12 residues. Trimming removed 2 bases from V and 4 bases from J, with 9 bases in between. Germline CDR1 GTSNPN, CDR2 SVGIG (reference sequence). The DNA of the CDR3 is TGTGCCTGGAGTCCTCAGGGTTACGAGCAGTACTTC. This codes for CAWSPQGYEQYF.

The gene calls are TRBV28 and TRBJ2-7; D gene unclear. The CDR3 runs to 13 residues. Deletions cut 6 bases from V and 2 bases from J, with 11 bases between. The germline V gene has CDR1 MDHEN and CDR2 SYDVKM. CDR3 residues: CASSTQATYEQYF. As DNA, the CDR3 is TGTGCCAGCAGCACTCAGGCAACCTACGAGCAGTACTTC. Filled out from reference TRBV28 and TRBJ2-7, the complete variable domain reads DVKVTQSSRYLVKRTGEKVFLECVQDMDHENMFWYRQDPGLGLRLIYFSYDVKMKEKGDIPEGYSVSREKKERFSLILESASTNQTSMYLCASSTQATYEQYFGPGTRLTVT.

This clone was seen only a few times. The chain couples TRBV29-1 to TRBJ1-2; D may be TRBD1 (5 bases). Germline CDR1 reads SQVTM; CDR2 reads ANQGSEA. The CDR3 is made up of 13 amino acids. Trimming removed 4 bases from V and 4 bases from J, with 13 bases in between. The CDR3: CSVARQKSYGYTF. As DNA, the CDR3 is TGCAGCGTTGCAAGACAGAAAAGCTATGGCTACACCTTC. Full variable domain (outside the CDR3, taken from reference TRBV29-1 and TRBJ1-2): SAVISQKPSRDICQRGTSLTIQCQVDSQVTMMFWYRQQPGQSLTLIATANQGSEATYESGFVIDKFPISRPNLTFSTLTVSNMSPEDSSIYLCSVARQKSYGYTFGSGTRLTVV.

This clone was found a few times. J is TRBJ2-2 and V is TRBV27, with TRBD1 as a possible D gene (6 bases). Germline V gene lookup returns CDR1 MNHEY and CDR2 SMNVEV (reference sequence). The V end lost 1 base, the J end lost 1 base, and 25 bases lay between the germline ends. The CDR3 is 21 amino acids. CDR3 in amino acids: CASSLYPQQGSPSRNTGELFF. The CDR3 region has the DNA TGTGCCAGCAGTTTATATCCCCAACAGGGAAGCCCCTCGCGGAACACCGGGGAGCTGTTTTTT.

This clone was detected a few times. The J gene is TRBJ1-1, the V gene TRBV25-1; 7 positions agree with TRBD1. Germline V lookup: CDR1 MGHDK, CDR2 SYGVNS. The CDR3 covers 13 residues. J was trimmed by 3 bases and V by 7 bases; bases with no gene match: 5. The CDR3 region has the DNA TGTGCCAGCACCCCGACAGGGTACACTGAAGCTTTCTTT. It specifies CASTPTGYTEAFF.

The chain recombines TRBV9 with TRBJ1-4, with 7 positions matching TRBD1. Trimming took 0 bases from V and 7 from J; bases not matched to a gene: 3. Germline CDR1 and CDR2: SGDLS and YYNGEE. The CDR3 runs 14 residues. The CDR3, as DNA: TGTGCCAGCAGCGTAGAATCAGGGGGTGAAAAACTGTTTTTT. Protein: CASSVESGGEKLFF.

This clone was picked up a small number of times. The chain is built from TRBV9 and TRBJ2-7; weak D call: TRBD2 (6 bases). The V and J ends lost 3 bases and 7 bases respectively, with 14 bases between them. The germline gives CDR1 SGDLS, CDR2 YYNGEE. This CDR3 is 13 amino acids long. The CDR3 coding sequence is TGTGCCAGCAGCGGGAGCGGGCCGGGGGAGCAGTACTTC. Amino acid sequence: CASSGSGPGEQYF.

This clone occurred a few times. CDR3 amino acids: CASSSRGTSGPPETQYF. CDR3 coding DNA: TGTGCCAGCAGCTCTCGAGGGACTAGCGGACCTCCAGAGACCCAGTACTTC. The rearrangement uses TRBV7-2 and TRBJ2-7; 11 bases match TRBD2. The J call is uncertain, as TRBJ2-5 better fits the DNA end. This CDR3 has 17 amino acids. CDR1 SGHTA and CDR2 FQGNSA come from the germline V gene.

This rearrangement joins TRBV7-9 to TRBJ2-7; 7 bases are a match to TRBD1. Germline values: CDR1 SEHNR, CDR2 FQNEAQ (reference sequence). The V segment lost 3 bases and the J segment 10 bases; nucleotides outside the gene matches: 6. The CDR3 has 12 amino acids. CDR3 nucleotide sequence: TGTGCCAGCAGCTTCTCTGGACAGGATCAGTACTTC. Residues: CASSFSGQDQYF. Filled out from reference TRBV7-9 and TRBJ2-7, the complete variable domain reads DTGVSQNPRHKITKRGQNVTFRCDPISEHNRLYWYRQTLGQGPEFLTYFQNEAQLEKSRLLSDRFSAERPKGSFSTLEIQRTEQGDSAMYLCASSFSGQDQYFGPGTRLTVT.

The chain is built from TRBV14 and TRBJ1-4; D is unresolved. V shed 0 bases and J shed 10 bases, with 9 bases lying between them. The germline gives CDR1 SGHDN, CDR2 FVKESK. CDR3 length: 13 amino acids. The CDR3 DNA reads as TGTGCCAGCAGCCAAGAATACGGAGGAAAACTGTTTTTT. Its protein is CASSQEYGGKLFF.

This clone appeared a few times. The V and J genes are TRBV7-9 and TRBJ1-1; 8 nucleotides match TRBD1. Per germline, CDR1 SEHNR and CDR2 FQNEAQ (reference sequence). The CDR3 length is 13 residues. V shed 8 bases, J shed 4 bases, and the junction held 6 bases outside the gene matches. The CDR3 reads CASDRTGSTEAFF. CDR3 sequence (DNA): TGTGCCAGCGACCGGACAGGGAGCACTGAAGCTTTCTTT.